Presented here are 29 T cell receptor beta chains from one specimen sequenced in a study of CD8 T cells in Susac syndrome. RNA totalling about 0.45 to 1 ug underwent reverse transcription with random hexamers. TCRdb re-analysed the immunoSEQ multiplex PCR reads in MiXCR, keeping a single row per CDR3 protein. The sample carries 200,000 to 250,000 distinct CDR3 sequences, approximately 90% recorded once. Sequencing was performed on CD8+ T cells from PBMCs. The source is a human donor with multiple sclerosis.

The rearrangement joins TRBV7-2 to TRBJ2-7, with D possibly matching TRBD1 (8 bases). The germline V and J ends were trimmed by 2 bases and 5 bases, with 19 bases remaining between them. Per germline, CDR1 SGHTA and CDR2 FQGNSA. The CDR3 extends over 16 amino acids. The CDR3 spells CASSLTGGDWDDEQYF. CDR3 DNA sequence: TGTGCCAGCAGCTTAACAGGGGGGGATTGGGACGACGAGCAGTACTTC.

This rearrangement joins TRBV2 to TRBJ1-5; D might be TRBD1 (5 bases). Germline CDR1 SNHLY, CDR2 FYNNEI. V was cut by 6 bases and J by 1 base, with 16 bases left in between. The CDR3 extends over 16 amino acids. This CDR3 is CASRTEPGKSNQPQHF. The CDR3 DNA reads as TGTGCCAGCAGGACCGAGCCAGGGAAGAGCAATCAGCCCCAGCATTTT.

The chain links TRBV3-1 to TRBJ2-6; TRBD1 might be the D (6 bases). V dropped 1 base and J dropped 5 bases, with 12 bases sitting between them. CDR1 LGHDT and CDR2 YNNKEL come from the germline V gene (reference sequence). The CDR3 is made up of 16 amino acids. CDR3 region: CASSQGDTPWANVLTF. In DNA, the CDR3 is TGTGCCAGCAGCCAAGGGGACACCCCATGGGCCAACGTCCTGACTTTC.

A single count supports this clonotype. The genes are TRBV29-1 and TRBJ2-5; 7 nucleotides line up with TRBD2. From germline, CDR1 is SQVTM and CDR2 ANQGSEA. The CDR3 loop spans 12 amino acids. CDR3 sequence (DNA): TGCAGTTGCGGGGGTAACCAAGAGACCCAGTACTTC. This gives the protein CSCGGNQETQYF.

Concerning this clonotype: The junction shows a germline mismatch at one end, possibly a read error. The chain carries TRBV24-1 and TRBJ2-1, with 11 bases identical to TRBD2. This CDR3 is built from 16 residues. Looked up from germline, CDR1 is KGHDR and CDR2 is SFDVKD. CDR3 DNA sequence: TGTGCCACCAGTGATCCAGTAGCGGGAGGGTACAATGAGCAATTCTTC. Protein sequence: CATSDPVAGGYNEQFF.

This chain links TRBV5-1 with TRBJ2-5; 8 bases line up with TRBD2. V was pared by 4 bases and J by 4 bases, with 9 bases of the junction left unmatched. There are 15 residues in the CDR3. CDR1 is SGHRS and CDR2 is YFSETQ in the germline V gene. CDR3 DNA sequence: TGCGCCAGCAGCACCGGGGGGGCGCCGGGAGAGACCCAGTACTTC. This encodes CASSTGGAPGETQYF.

V gene TRBV5-6 combines with J gene TRBJ2-2; 9 bases align to TRBD1. V shed 3 bases and J 0 bases; nucleotides not matched to a gene: 6. The germline V gene encodes CDR1 SGHDT and CDR2 YYEEEE. The CDR3 consists of 17 residues. The CDR3, as DNA: TGTGCCAGCAGCTCCATCGGGACAGGGTCGAACACCGGGGAGCTGTTTTTT. Translation gives CASSSIGTGSNTGELFF.

Only one count was recorded for this clonotype. The chain couples TRBV27 to TRBJ2-5; D gene uncertain. V was pared by 5 bases and J by 0 bases, with 13 bases between. CDR3 size: 15 residues. Germline V gene lookup returns CDR1 MNHEY and CDR2 SMNVEV (reference sequence). CDR3 coding DNA: TGTGCCAGCAGTGCCTTCCCCAGTTACCAAGAGACCCAGTACTTC. The encoded protein is CASSAFPSYQETQYF.

V usage is TRBV20-1 and J usage is TRBJ1-5; D might be TRBD1 (6 bases). V lost 4 bases to trimming and J lost 4 bases, with 26 bases between them. Germline V gene sequence: CDR1 DFQATT, CDR2 SNEGSKA (reference sequence). The CDR3 extends over 18 amino acids. CDR3 DNA: TGCAGTGCTAAGCAAGACAGGTACGGATCTTGGGGAAATCAGCCCCAGCATTTT. It translates to CSAKQDRYGSWGNQPQHF.

The chain recombines TRBV29-1 with TRBJ2-7; the D gene is possibly TRBD1 (5 bases). The CDR3 loop spans 14 amino acids. Germline CDR1 SQVTM, CDR2 ANQGSEA. Trimming took 0 bases from V and 6 from J, leaving 15 bases between them. CDR3 in amino acids: CSVEEEQTVGEQYF. DNA of the CDR3: TGCAGCGTTGAAGAGGAACAGACAGTCGGCGAGCAGTACTTC.

This chain uses TRBV27 with TRBJ2-5; no reliable D call. The CDR3 totals 15 residues. Per the germline V gene, CDR1 is MNHEY and CDR2 is SMNVEV (reference sequence). V lost 4 bases and J lost 1, with 13 bases in between. CDR3 protein: CASSSPINGQETQYF. The CDR3 DNA reads TGTGCCAGCAGTTCACCCATAAACGGCCAAGAGACCCAGTACTTC.

The V gene is TRBV30, the J gene TRBJ2-7; D not certain. CDR1 is GTSNPN, CDR2 SVGIG, per germline (reference sequence). The CDR3 runs to 15 residues. V lost 1 base to trimming and J lost 1 base, with 14 bases between them. This CDR3 reads CAWSDPGPPSYEQYF. In nucleotides, the CDR3 is TGTGCCTGGAGTGACCCAGGACCCCCATCCTACGAGCAGTACTTC.

The CDR3 is CASSQDPSLEQYF. The CDR3 nucleotides read TGCGCCAGCAGCCAAGATCCGTCCTTGGAGCAGTACTTC. The chain combines TRBV4-3 with TRBJ2-7; no clear D. V dropped 0 bases and J dropped 7 bases, with 10 bases sitting between them. The germline V gene has CDR1 LGHNA and CDR2 YSLEER. The CDR3 spans 13 residues.

The CDR3 nucleotides read TGTGCCAGCAGAGTTCCGGACAGGGGCGCAGAGACCCAGTACTTC. It translates to CASRVPDRGAETQYF. V gene TRBV6-8 combines with J gene TRBJ2-5; TRBD1 aligns across 9 bases. Germline V lookup: CDR1 MNHGY, CDR2 SAAAGT. Trimming at V came to 6 bases and at J to 4 bases, leaving 9 bases not matched to a gene. CDR3 length: 15 amino acids.

This chain links TRBV30 with TRBJ2-1, with 10 bases identical to TRBD1. The junction had 7 bases not matched to a gene; V was cut back by 4 bases and J by 7 bases. The CDR3 covers 14 residues. Per germline, CDR1 GTSNPN and CDR2 SVGIG (reference sequence). CDR3 DNA sequence: TGTGCCTGGAATTTTGGGGGACAGGGGAATGAGCAGTTCTTC. It specifies CAWNFGGQGNEQFF.

The V call is TRBV7-3, the J call TRBJ1-1; possibly TRBD1 for D (5 bases). Germline CDR1 is SGHTA and CDR2 is FQGTGA. This CDR3 spans 13 amino acids. Trimming took 5 bases from V and 4 from J, leaving 11 bases between them. CDR3 loop: CASSPVGGTEAFF. The CDR3 region has the DNA TGTGCCAGCAGCCCCGTCGGGGGCACTGAAGCTTTCTTT.

The rearrangement links TRBV15 to TRBJ1-1; TRBD1 matches at 8 bases. After removal of 6 bases from V and 1 base from J, the junction contained 10 bases not matched to a gene. The germline V gene encodes CDR1 LNHNV and CDR2 YYDKDF (reference sequence). This CDR3 comprises 16 residues. CDR3 in amino acids: CATSPDRAIANTEAFF. The CDR3 DNA reads as TGTGCCACCAGTCCGGACAGGGCGATCGCGAACACTGAAGCTTTCTTT.

This clonotype was found a few times. The rearrangement joins TRBV3-1 to TRBJ2-1, with D perhaps given as TRBD1 or TRBD2 (5 bases each). This CDR3 spans 16 amino acids. V dropped 4 bases and J dropped 8 bases, with 21 bases sitting between them. From germline, CDR1 is LGHDT and CDR2 YNNKEL (reference sequence). The CDR3 sequence: CASSPREVGLGDEQFF. The CDR3 bases are TGTGCCAGCAGCCCCCGGGAAGTAGGACTGGGGGATGAGCAGTTCTTC.

The V call is TRBV6-5, the J call TRBJ2-1, with D unclear. V shed 6 bases and J shed 4 bases, with 10 bases lying between them. The CDR3 contains 13 residues. Germline CDR1 MNHEY, CDR2 SVGAGI. CDR3 sequence (DNA): TGTGCCAGCAGGGATGGCCGTTACAATGAGCAGTTCTTC. It encodes CASRDGRYNEQFF.

The V gene is TRBV7-3, the J gene TRBJ2-7; 8 positions match TRBD2. The CDR3 is made up of 15 amino acids. V was clipped by 8 bases and J by 7 bases; unmatched bases: 16. Germline-derived CDR1 and CDR2 are SGHTA and FQGTGA. The CDR3 DNA follows: TGTGCCAGCCAAGGCGAAACGGGACTAGTAGGGGAGCAGTACTTC. Protein: CASQGETGLVGEQYF.

This clonotype was detected once. J is TRBJ2-3 and V is TRBV29-1; possible D gene TRBD2, 5 bases. V lost 5 bases to trimming and J lost 4 bases, with 13 bases between them. CDR1 is SQVTM and CDR2 is ANQGSEA in the germline V gene. The CDR3 spans 13 residues. The CDR3 here is CSVLGGSADTQYF. CDR3 DNA sequence: TGCAGCGTTCTTGGAGGTTCCGCAGATACGCAGTATTTT.

This clonotype was seen just once. The chain couples TRBV5-6 to TRBJ1-5, with a tentative D call TRBD1 (5 bases). Germline lookup yields CDR1 SGHDT and CDR2 YYEEEE. The CDR3 extends over 13 amino acids. Trimming removed 2 bases at V and 7 bases at J, with 10 bases between. The CDR3 is CASSFGGSQPQHF. The CDR3 DNA reads as TGTGCCAGCAGCTTCGGGGGTAGCCAGCCCCAGCATTTT.

The chain combines TRBV27 with TRBJ1-2; a weak D match, TRBD1 (5 bases). Germline V gives CDR1 MNHEY, CDR2 SMNVEV (reference sequence). V was pared by 5 bases and J by 0 bases, with 13 bases between. The CDR3 is made up of 15 amino acids. The CDR3 nucleotides read TGTGCCAGCAGTGAATGGAGGGGAGCTAACTATGGCTACACCTTC. Its translation: CASSEWRGANYGYTF.

The chain employs TRBV6-2 or TRBV6-3 and TRBJ2-5; D is uncertain. CDR1 is MNHEY, CDR2 SVGEGT, per germline. The germline V and J ends were trimmed by 5 bases and 5 bases, with 15 bases remaining between them. This CDR3 has 14 residues. The CDR3 DNA follows: TGTGCCAGCAGTCCACGACTCGCACCGGAGACCCAGTACTTC. Translated: CASSPRLAPETQYF.

This chain links TRBV27 with TRBJ2-2; 8 bases are a match to TRBD1. The germline V gene has CDR1 MNHEY and CDR2 SMNVEV (reference sequence). V dropped 4 bases and J dropped 0; count of bases not matched to a gene: 7. The CDR3 sequence is 17 residues long. CDR3: CASSSDRAHANTGELFF. CDR3 sequence (DNA): TGTGCCAGCAGTTCGGACAGGGCCCACGCGAACACCGGGGAGCTGTTTTTT.

The V and J genes are TRBV30 and TRBJ1-1; 7 bases are a match to TRBD1. The junction had 6 bases not matched to a gene; V was cut back by 5 bases and J by 3 bases. Germline V lookup: CDR1 GTSNPN, CDR2 SVGIG (reference sequence). The CDR3 covers 13 residues. CDR3 sequence reads: CAWETGVDTEAFF. The CDR3 bases are TGTGCCTGGGAAACAGGGGTTGACACTGAAGCTTTCTTT.

The chain has TRBV13 and TRBJ1-1; D remains ambiguous. In germline, CDR1 is PRHDT, CDR2 FYEKMQ (reference sequence). There are 13 residues in the CDR3. Trimming stripped 3 bases from V and 1 base from J, with 6 bases between. CDR3 sequence (DNA): TGTGCCAGCAGCTTCGCCGCGAACACTGAAGCTTTCTTT. Translated: CASSFAANTEAFF.

The chain links TRBV12-3 or TRBV12-4 to TRBJ1-2, with TRBD1 as a possible D gene (6 bases). V was trimmed by 4 bases and J by 3 bases, leaving 9 bases between them. The CDR3 contains 13 residues. The CDR3 sequence: CASSSGTYYGYTF. DNA of the CDR3: TGTGCCAGCAGTTCCGGGACATACTATGGCTACACCTTC.

The chain couples TRBV7-3 to TRBJ2-2, with D tentatively TRBD2 (5 bases). CDR3 length equals 13 residues. Germline CDR1 and CDR2: SGHTA and FQGTGA. The V and J ends lost 4 bases and 5 bases respectively, with 8 bases between them. The CDR3 region is CASSSRGTGELFF. The CDR3 bases are TGTGCCAGCAGCTCTCGCGGGACCGGGGAGCTGTTTTTT.